The TCR beta chain under discussion was sequenced for a study of blood T cell repertoires in COVID-19. Study summary: T cells, B-cell-depleted T cells, or PBMCs supplied cDNA or gDNA.

The CDR3 spans 14 residues. The J segment lost 3 bases and the V segment lost 2 bases, leaving 4 bases of the junction unmatched. The V gene's germline CDR1 is ENHRY and CDR2 SYGVKD. Only in-frame clones appear in the TCRdb table, and some are missing; sequencing was by immunoSEQ multiplex PCR. The sample lists some 290,000 clones, 90% occurring once. Sequencing was done on a sample of peripheral blood. This receptor was taken from a woman between 40 and 50 years old with COVID-19, enrolled during active disease. The chain links TRBV10-3 to TRBJ2-7, with TRBD1 identical over 7 bases. This CDR3 is CAISELTGVYEQYF. The CDR3, as DNA: TGTGCCATCAGTGAGCTTACAGGGGTCTACGAGCAGTACTTC.